These T cell receptor beta chains were read from a single sample in a study of T cell responses to AZD1222 COVID-19 vaccine. Generated by immunoSEQ multiplex PCR, the TCRdb table keeps only in-frame clones and is missing some. The sample records 70,000 to 95,000 clones, roughly 90% being singletons. Material: peripheral blood, obtained 28 days after the second AZD1222 dose. These receptors originate from an adult who received the AZD1222 COVID-19 vaccine. CDR3s leave out the opening cysteine and the closing phenylalanine or tryptophan. Each record gives: V gene, CDR3 protein.

>TRBV6-5
ASRQAGDAETQY
>TRBV19
ASSIDPGAQF
>TRBV15
ATSSGQGYEQY
>TRBV5-4
ASGPTGDTGELF
>TRBV30
AWNYRRSSYNSPLH
>TRBV7-6
ASSLLGQGPGELF
>TRBV30
AWSSPFRGLSYEQY
>TRBV27
ASSLFGRGGETQY
>TRBV27
ASSYSYNSPLH
>TRBV27
ASTLTANTEAF
>TRBV18
ASSPASNQPQH
>TRBV3-1/TRBV3-2
ASRRDGSETQY
>TRBV4-2
ASSQNPPGLALFNEQF
>TRBV7-2
ASSLGLRSGNTIY
>TRBV6-5
ASSYSPSPDTQY
>TRBV6-5
ASSFQGVGVNTEAF
>TRBV24-1
ATSDLQSEQY
>TRBV19
ASSISGTGLYEQY
>TRBV11-2
ASRGTESYNEQF
>TRBV5-1
ASSLGTGGSPLH
>TRBV5-1
ASSLAQGQGGYGYT
>TRBV5-1
ASSSRSQGVGELF
>TRBV12-3/TRBV12-4
ASRGSGYT
>TRBV9
ASSVETRNNSPLH
>TRBV6-5
ASSSRAGAF
>TRBV28
ASSLFSGAANEKLF
>TRBV19
ASIVQGRDTEAF
>TRBV27
ASRTASGAGRVAQH
>TRBV5-6
ASSLEGSYEQY
>TRBV7-9
ASFPLGTGDTGELF
>TRBV27
ASSLSRGIGQPQH
>TRBV3-1/TRBV3-2
ASSRHPGLGNEQY
>TRBV5-5
ASSFLREFSGANVLT
>TRBV7-9
ASSLAGTGGGYT
>TRBV11-3
ASSLGAGYNEQF
>TRBV5-1
ASSLGGREQF
>TRBV28
ASSLDVPDGYT
>TRBV6-1
ASSEAGLRADTQY
>TRBV18
ASSPGQGLRNTEAF